This T cell receptor (beta chain) was identified during a study of T cell responses to AZD1222 COVID-19 vaccine (dated by TCRdb to the early 2020s). At the level of the whole study: A total of approximately 250 trial participants underwent TCR sequencing, of whom around 210 had received two doses of AZD1222 and about 26 had received two doses of the MenACWY control vaccine. Enrollment into the trials was organized by age into subgroups of 18-55, 56-69 and 70-plus years, and those subgroups contained about 160, 30 and 59 TCR-sequenced participants, respectively.

On this clone: Its cognate antigen has yet to be identified. No base-level quality is on record; no much larger clone is a single base apart.

What this sample's time point label stands for: about 28 days (+/-7) after the second vaccine dose. AZD1222 recipients with second doses at about 4 weeks or about 12 weeks were pooled, because spike-specific TCR depth and breadth did not differ between schedules. Samples from vaccinated people were obtained from the UK trials COV001 and COV002, which included a single-blind randomized controlled phase 2/3 trial of AZD1222 (ChAdOx1 nCoV-19) in healthy adults. For TCRbeta chain sequencing, PBMC samples were collected from trial participants at day 0 and at day 28 after the second dose. The CDR3 regions of human TCRbeta chains were analyzed by immunosequencing. Regarding the original processing steps: TCRs in the repertoires were matched against a reference library of SARS-CoV-2-specific TCRs that had been generated with the MIRA antigen-specificity platform. Breadth was defined as the fraction of unique TCRs that were SARS-CoV-2-associated. Depth was defined as the fraction of total T cells that were SARS-CoV-2-associated. Using the MIRA data, each spike-specific TCR was mapped to the spike region that the TCR reacts to and placed in a CD4 or CD8 class. Log10-transformed breadth and depth values were compared by one-way ANOVA with Sidak's multiple comparisons tests. TCRdb carries this immuneACCESS record with in-frame sequences only. Its versions omit some clonotypes, under half of them owing to an unresolved V gene in the studies checked, with the rest unexplained. That table furnishes V, J and clone size, whereas the DNA furnished D and trimming. The sample yields around 99,000 clones; roughly nine tenths were counted once. The ten largest clones represent about 9% of the sample.

CDR1 MNHEY and CDR2 SVGEGT were looked up in the germline V gene. The V end loses 5 bases and the J end loses 5 bases, and a stretch of 6 bases separates them. CDR3 length: 11 amino acids, cysteine to phenylalanine. Here the CDR3 DNA is all that survives: 33 bases in frame from base 1. General conclusions and limits of the study: Because no samples from the day 14 peak response were available, repertoires could be characterized only after the peak T cell response. Conclusions about previously exposed vaccinees are limited, since just five or six AZD1222 recipients were seropositive for SARS-CoV-2 at baseline. Nearly half of unique spike-specific TCRs reportedly recognized epitopes outside regions mutated in the B.1.351 and B.1.1.7 variants. The 56-69-year group was small, and its depth increase did not reach significance, likely because of low power. Most participants were white British and females outnumbered males, and the authors suggested that clonal diversity may have been underestimated. Spike-specific TCR breadth and depth rose significantly after two AZD1222 doses compared with day 0 and with MenACWY recipients. The whole spike protein was spanned by vaccine-associated CD4 TCRs, and dominant responses were seen in regions 160-218 and 743-854.

The TCR comes from an adult who received the AZD1222 COVID-19 vaccine. The V and J segments used are TRBV6-2 or TRBV6-3 and TRBJ2-5; the D gene remains uncertain. The specimen comprised peripheral blood, sampled 28 days after the second AZD1222 dose. The nucleotides are TGTGCCAGCAGTCCACGGGAGACCCAGTACTTC. It is translated as CASSPRETQYF.